This T cell receptor (beta chain) was sequenced for a study of T cells after yellow fever vaccination. This clonotype was detected many times. TCRdb ran MiXCR on the 5' RACE reads and lists one entry per CDR3 protein. Here the sample spans over 110,000 distinct CDR3 sequences, over 7% being singletons. The V end was cut by 5 bases, the J end by 8 bases, with 10 bases between. The CDR3 consists of 12 residues. The sequencing used CD4+ T cells sorted from PBMCs, collected 5 days after the yellow fever booster vaccination. This clonotype originated in a man under 40 who received the YFV17D yellow fever vaccine. This sequence joins TRBV12-3 or TRBV12-4 and TRBJ2-1; D may be TRBD1 (6 bases). CDR3 coding DNA: TGTGCCAGCAGTGTACAGGGTGATGAGCAGTTCTTC. Residues: CASSVQGDEQFF.